These 30 T cell receptor beta chains were all obtained from the same sample, sequenced in a study of T cell repertoires in cytomegalovirus infection. TCRdb used MiXCR to reprocess the reads, holding one entry per CDR3 protein. The sample carries 150,000 to 200,000 distinct CDR3 sequences, 14% recorded once. Sequences were obtained from PBMCs. Receptors originate from a human donor in good health (CMV status not recorded). Some clones in this sample may be carry-over from other donors' samples.

This clonotype was detected many times. The chain links TRBV7-2 to TRBJ2-1; 11 positions match TRBD2. The CDR3 totals 16 residues. The V gene's germline CDR1 is SGHTA and CDR2 FQGNSA. Trimming took 4 bases from V and 7 from J; bases not matched to a gene: 9. CDR3 loop: CASSSLAGGRRNEQFF. CDR3 DNA sequence: TGTGCCAGCAGCTCTCTAGCGGGAGGACGAAGAAATGAGCAGTTCTTC.

This chain uses TRBV20-1 with TRBJ1-1; TRBD1 might be the D (6 bases). Trimming pared 0 bases from V and 1 base from J, leaving 15 bases between. The CDR3 has 16 amino acids. From germline, CDR1 is DFQATT and CDR2 SNEGSKA (reference sequence). The CDR3 bases are TGCAGTGCTAGAGATCCGGGGGCTGGTAAGAACACTGAAGCTTTCTTT. As protein: CSARDPGAGKNTEAFF.

The rearrangement uses TRBV3-1 and TRBJ2-6; D uncertain. The CDR3 runs 16 residues. V lost 1 base and J 4 bases, leaving 11 bases between the germline ends. Germline CDR1 is LGHDT and CDR2 is YNNKEL (reference sequence). This CDR3 is CASSQGVASGANVLTF. The CDR3 coding sequence is TGTGCCAGCAGCCAAGGTGTTGCTTCGGGGGCCAACGTCCTGACTTTC.

In its sample, this clonotype was seen many times. The V and J genes are TRBV12-5 and TRBJ2-2; D gene ambiguous. Germline CDR1 and CDR2: LGHNT and FRNRAP. This CDR3 has 12 residues. The CDR3 is CASQEVTGELFF. In nucleotides, the CDR3 is TGTGCCAGTCAAGAGGTCACCGGGGAGCTGTTTTTT.

In its sample, this clonotype was seen many times. V gene TRBV10-3 combines with J gene TRBJ2-1, with D unclear. V lost 10 bases to trimming and J lost 5 bases, with 15 bases between them. Germline assignment: CDR1 ENHRY and CDR2 SYGVKD. This CDR3 has 13 amino acids. The CDR3 protein is CASRTENNNEQFF. DNA for the CDR3: TGTGCCAGCAGGACGGAGAACAACAATGAGCAGTTCTTC.

This rearrangement joins TRBV7-2 to TRBJ2-7; TRBD2 matches 10 bases. The germline V gene has CDR1 SGHTA and CDR2 FQGNSA. The CDR3 contains 17 residues. The V and J ends lost 1 base and 4 bases, in that order; junction bases with no gene match: 10. The CDR3 DNA reads as TGTGCCAGCAGCTTAGAGGTGATACAACTAGCGGGGTACGAGCAGTACTTC. This gives the protein CASSLEVIQLAGYEQYF.

This clonotype was found many times. V usage is TRBV7-2 and J usage is TRBJ2-3; D ambiguous. The V gene lost 4 bases and the J gene lost 2 bases, with 7 bases spanning the gap. The CDR3 loop spans 13 amino acids. Looked up from germline, CDR1 is SGHTA and CDR2 is FQGNSA. CDR3 coding DNA: TGTGCCAGCAGCTCCCGACTCACAGATACGCAGTATTTT. It translates to CASSSRLTDTQYF. The variable domain in full, with the rest retrieved from reference TRBV7-2 and TRBJ2-3, is GAGVSQSPSNKVTEKGKDVELRCDPISGHTALYWYRQSLGQGLEFLIYFQGNSAPDKSGLPSDRFSAERTGGSVSTLTIQRTQQEDSAVYLCASSSRLTDTQYFGPGTRLTVL.

This clonotype was seen ten or more times. The rearrangement joins TRBV20-1 to TRBJ1-2; D not resolved. Germline CDR1 and CDR2: DFQATT and SNEGSKA (reference sequence). Between the trimmed V and J ends, which lost 4 bases and 4 bases, there was a span of 10 bases. CDR3 length: 12 amino acids. CDR3 coding DNA: TGCAGTGCTACAGGCGGCAGCTATGGCTACACCTTC. Translating gives CSATGGSYGYTF.

Remarks on this clonotype: This may come from a read error, since a much larger clone is one base off. Since no conserved phenylalanine or tryptophan closes the CDR3, a read error is the likely cause. The gene calls are TRBV28 and TRBJ2-7, with TRBD2 matching over 13 bases. The junction had 4 bases not matched to a gene; V was cut back by 5 bases and J by 6 bases. CDR3 length: 14 amino acids. Germline V gene lookup returns CDR1 MDHEN and CDR2 SYDVKM. The CDR3 nucleotides are TGTGCCAGCAGTAAGGGGACTAGCGGGACCGAGCAGTACTTA. This codes for CASSKGTSGTEQYL.

This clonotype was seen repeatedly, ten times or more. The V and J genes are TRBV15 and TRBJ1-5; 8 positions agree with TRBD1. With 6 bases clipped from V and 3 bases from J, the junction kept 4 bases outside the gene matches. Germline V gene data show CDR1 as LNHNV and CDR2 as YYDKDF (reference sequence). CDR3 size: 14 residues. CDR3 nucleotides: TGTGCCACCAGGGGACAGGATTTCAATCAGCCCCAGCATTTT. Translated: CATRGQDFNQPQHF. The full variable domain, completed using reference TRBV15 and TRBJ1-5, is DAMVIQNPRYQVTQFGKPVTLSCSQTLNHNVMYWYQQKSSQAPKLLFHYYDKDFNNEADTPDNFQSRRPNTSFCFLDIRSPGLGDTAMYLCATRGQDFNQPQHFGDGTRLSIL.

The chain couples TRBV9 to TRBJ2-1; no reliable D call. This CDR3 contains 15 residues. Per the germline V gene, CDR1 is SGDLS and CDR2 is YYNGEE. Trimming stripped 4 bases from V and 0 bases from J, with 11 bases between. CDR3 sequence: CASSLDQSSYNEQFF. DNA for the CDR3: TGTGCCAGCAGCCTCGACCAAAGCTCCTACAATGAGCAGTTCTTC.

Points on this clonotype: A much larger clonotype is one base distant, so this may be a read error. The chain employs TRBV7-2 and TRBJ1-2; TRBD1 aligns across 7 bases. This CDR3 has 14 amino acids. Germline trimming cut 5 bases from V and 6 bases from J; bases unmatched to any gene: 9. From germline, CDR1 is SGHTA and CDR2 FQGNSA. CDR3: CASSIERTGHGYTF. DNA of the CDR3: TGTGCCAGCAGCATAGAGCGGACAGGTCATGGCTACACCTTC.

This clonotype was recorded a few times. The chain employs TRBV5-5 and TRBJ2-1, with unresolved D. Germline V gives CDR1 SGHKS, CDR2 YYEKEE (reference sequence). The CDR3 is 13 amino acids. The germline V and J ends were trimmed by 5 bases and 2 bases, with 8 bases remaining between them. This chain's CDR3 is CASRRTTYNEQFF. The CDR3 DNA reads as TGTGCCAGCAGAAGGACGACCTACAATGAGCAGTTCTTC.

The genes are TRBV28 and TRBJ2-7, with D hard to call. Trimming left V 1 base short and J 4 bases short, with 5 bases between. CDR1 and CDR2 from the germline V gene are MDHEN and SYDVKM. The CDR3 length is 12 residues. The CDR3 sequence: CASSLSDYEQYF. CDR3 sequence (DNA): TGTGCCAGCAGTTTATCTGATTACGAGCAGTACTTC.

This clonotype was detected a few times. CDR3 residues: CASKGLGRRAFTGNTIYF. CDR3 DNA sequence: TGTGCCAGCAAGGGATTGGGACGTCGAGCTTTTACTGGAAACACCATATATTTT. This chain joins TRBV6-1 and TRBJ1-3, with D maybe TRBD1 (5 bases). The CDR3 has 18 residues. V was clipped by 7 bases and J by 2 bases, with 24 bases between them. Germline V gene sequence: CDR1 MNHNS, CDR2 SASEGT.

This clonotype was seen repeatedly, ten times or more. This chain links TRBV7-2 with TRBJ2-7, with D tentatively TRBD2 (7 bases). This CDR3 spans 14 amino acids. The ends were cut back, 7 bases at V and 2 bases at J, with 15 bases in the middle. Germline V gives CDR1 SGHTA, CDR2 FQGNSA. CDR3 sequence (DNA): TGTGCCAGCAAGGCGGGCGGGGGCCCCTACGAGCAGTACTTC. Amino acids: CASKAGGGPYEQYF.

This chain links TRBV19 with TRBJ2-2, with D perhaps TRBD2 (5 bases). Trimming removed 1 base from V and 4 bases from J, with 16 bases in between. The CDR3 runs to 17 residues. Germline loops: CDR1 LNHDA, CDR2 SQIVND (reference sequence). CDR3 in DNA: TGTGCCAGTAGTATAGTGGGAAGAGGGTCGACCACCGGGGAGCTGTTTTTT. Encoded protein: CASSIVGRGSTTGELFF.

This clonotype was counted many times. The V gene is TRBV7-2, the J gene TRBJ2-7; the D is unclear. The CDR3 spans 12 residues. Between the trimmed V and J ends, which lost 1 base and 2 bases, there was a span of 3 bases. Looked up from germline, CDR1 is SGHTA and CDR2 is FQGNSA. CDR3 nucleotides: TGTGCCAGCAGCTTAGTCCCCTACGAGCAGTACTTC. This translates into CASSLVPYEQYF.

The chain combines TRBV7-9 with TRBJ1-2; 10 nucleotides agree with TRBD1. Per the germline V gene, CDR1 is SEHNR and CDR2 is FQNEAQ (reference sequence). V lost 4 bases, J lost 2 bases, and 16 bases stayed unmatched. CDR3 length: 19 residues. CDR3 region: CASSSPSGNPGQGNYGYTF. DNA of the CDR3: TGTGCCAGCAGCTCACCGTCGGGGAATCCGGGACAGGGGAACTATGGCTACACCTTC. The full variable domain, in which reference TRBV7-9 and TRBJ1-2 provide the parts outside the CDR3, is DTGVSQNPRHKITKRGQNVTFRCDPISEHNRLYWYRQTLGQGPEFLTYFQNEAQLEKSRLLSDRFSAERPKGSFSTLEIQRTEQGDSAMYLCASSSPSGNPGQGNYGYTFGSGTRLTVV.

There are many counts of this clonotype. J is TRBJ2-7 and V is TRBV9; 7 bases are shared with TRBD1. J was trimmed by 0 bases and V by 3 bases; bases with no gene match: 6. This CDR3 has 15 residues. CDR1 is SGDLS and CDR2 is YYNGEE in the germline V gene. CDR3 in DNA: TGTGCCAGCAGCGAGGGGGCTGCCTACTCCTACGAGCAGTACTTC. It encodes CASSEGAAYSYEQYF.

This clonotype was recorded at least ten times. The rearrangement links TRBV18 to TRBJ2-1, with 11 bases identical to TRBD2. Trimming took 3 bases from V and 8 from J; bases not matched to a gene: 6. Germline values: CDR1 KGHSH, CDR2 LQKENI. This CDR3 has 15 amino acids. The CDR3 sequence: CASSPGTSGRDEQFF. In DNA form, the CDR3 reads TGTGCCAGCTCACCCGGGACTAGCGGAAGGGATGAGCAGTTCTTC.

This chain links TRBV4-3 with TRBJ2-1, with TRBD2 identical over 7 bases. CDR3 length: 16 amino acids. The germline gives CDR1 LGHNA, CDR2 YSLEER. After removal of 0 bases from V and 4 bases from J, the junction contained 6 bases not matched to a gene. The CDR3 spells CASSQDGLAVYNEQFF. In DNA form, the CDR3 reads TGCGCCAGCAGCCAAGACGGTCTAGCGGTATACAATGAGCAGTTCTTC.

The chain combines TRBV11-2 with TRBJ1-1; possible D gene TRBD1, 5 bases. Trimming removed 0 bases from V and 8 bases from J, with 10 bases in between. Germline V CDR1 and CDR2: SGHAT, FQNNGV. This CDR3 is built from 13 residues. DNA of the CDR3: TGTGCCAGCAGCTTAGAGGGGGACCGAGAAGCTTTCTTT. Its translation is CASSLEGDREAFF. The variable domain in full, completed from reference TRBV11-2 and TRBJ1-1, reads EAGVAQSPRYKIIEKRQSVAFWCNPISGHATLYWYQQILGQGPKLLIQFQNNGVVDDSQLPKDRFSAERLKGVDSTLKIQPAKLEDSAVYLCASSLEGDREAFFGQGTRLTVV.

The rearrangement uses TRBV28 and TRBJ1-3, with unresolved D. Germline V gene sequence: CDR1 MDHEN, CDR2 SYDVKM. Trimming removed 8 bases at V and 0 bases at J, with 8 bases between. The CDR3 is 13 residues long. Written as DNA, the CDR3 is TGTGCCAGCCAGGCTCCCTCTGGAAACACCATATATTTT. Amino acids: CASQAPSGNTIYF.

This clonotype was detected ten times or more. This chain uses TRBV7-9 with TRBJ1-5, with 8 bases matching TRBD1. The CDR3 covers 15 residues. Trimming at V came to 5 bases and at J to 0 bases, leaving 3 bases not matched to a gene. Germline CDR1 reads SEHNR; CDR2 reads FQNEAQ (reference sequence). The CDR3 is CASSMDRDSNQPQHF. DNA for the CDR3: TGTGCCAGCAGCATGGACAGGGATAGCAATCAGCCCCAGCATTTT.

This clonotype was seen at least ten times. This chain joins TRBV7-2 and TRBJ2-2; D is unresolved. Trimming took off 1 base at V and 4 bases at J, with 10 bases between the two ends. Germline V lookup: CDR1 SGHTA, CDR2 FQGNSA. The CDR3 sequence is 15 residues long. Here the CDR3 reads CASSLVWKPTGELFF. In DNA, the CDR3 is TGTGCCAGCAGCTTAGTATGGAAACCCACCGGGGAGCTGTTTTTT.

The genes are TRBV6-2 or TRBV6-3 and TRBJ2-1; possible D gene TRBD1, 6 bases. CDR1 MNHEY and CDR2 SVGEGT come from the germline V gene. CDR3 size: 13 residues. V was shortened by 5 bases and J by 8 bases, with 13 bases between the two germline ends. This CDR3 is CASSKYRAHEQFF. As DNA, the CDR3 is TGTGCCAGCAGTAAATACAGGGCCCATGAGCAGTTCTTC.

Ten or more counts support this clonotype. The chain combines TRBV6-1 with TRBJ2-7, with D perhaps matching TRBD1 (6 bases). The CDR3 totals 13 residues. In germline, CDR1 is MNHNS, CDR2 SASEGT. The ends were cut back, 2 bases at V and 8 bases at J, with 13 bases in the middle. This CDR3 reads CASSERQGIKQYF. The CDR3 DNA is TGTGCCAGCAGTGAAAGGCAGGGGATAAAGCAGTACTTC.

This clonotype has more than one count but fewer than ten. The chain recombines TRBV4-1 with TRBJ2-5, with D possibly matching TRBD1 (5 bases). CDR3 size: 16 residues. CDR1 and CDR2 (germline): MGHRA, YSYEKL. Trimming pared 3 bases from V and 5 bases from J, leaving 19 bases between. The CDR3 DNA is TGCGCCAGCAGCCACCTGAGAGGCAGGGTCGGTGAGACCCAGTACTTC. Protein product: CASSHLRGRVGETQYF.

This clonotype occurred many times. The V and J genes are TRBV28 and TRBJ2-5; D unclear. Per germline, CDR1 MDHEN and CDR2 SYDVKM. Trimming took 3 bases from V and 5 from J, leaving 13 bases between them. CDR3 size: 14 residues. CDR3 bases: TGTGCCAGCAGTTTTCTGTCCGGTCGGGAGACCCAGTACTTC. Translation: CASSFLSGRETQYF.